These T cell receptor beta chains were read from a single sample in a study of T-cell memory formation after mild COVID-19. From the 5' RACE reads, TCRdb called clonotypes with MiXCR, one entry per CDR3 protein. The table records fewer than 450,000 distinct CDR3 sequences, approximately 24% of them present only once. Sequencing input: PBMCs or a T cell subset sorted from them (not recorded which). These receptors were obtained from an adult woman who had mild COVID-19 (a few samples of this study predate the infection). Cell type and time point are not known. CDR3s include the opening cysteine and the closing phenylalanine or tryptophan. The D gene is left open where the match is weak. The size of a clone is reported for some rows only, either as once, few or many, or as a class for expanded clones.

J gene: TRBJ2-1; clone size: .; V gene: TRBV4-3; D gene: TRBD1; CDR3 DNA: TGCGCCAGCAGCCATGCCGGAGACAGGGGCCTCAGCTCCTACAATGAGCAGTTCTTC; CDR3 protein: CASSHAGDRGLSSYNEQFF
J gene: TRBJ1-1; clone size: .; V gene: TRBV7-9; D gene: .; CDR3 DNA: TGTGCCAGCACTTCCATAGCTCACAACACTGAAGCTTTCTTT; CDR3 protein: CASTSIAHNTEAFF
J gene: TRBJ1-1; clone size: .; V gene: TRBV6-5; D gene: .; CDR3 DNA: TGTGCCAGCAGTACCCGGGGAGGGAGGGACACTGAAGCTTTCTTT; CDR3 protein: CASSTRGGRDTEAFF
J gene: TRBJ1-6; clone size: few; V gene: TRBV12-3/TRBV12-4; D gene: TRBD1; CDR3 DNA: TGTGCCAGCAGTTTCTTAGGGGGCGAGGCACCCCTCCACTTT; CDR3 protein: CASSFLGGEAPLHF
J gene: TRBJ2-6; clone size: .; V gene: TRBV7-2; D gene: .; CDR3 DNA: TGTGCCAGCAGCTTAGTGGTTTGGAGGACTCAACTCTCTGGGGCCAACGTCCTGACTTTC; CDR3 protein: CASSLVVWRTQLSGANVLTF
J gene: TRBJ1-2; clone size: .; V gene: TRBV9; D gene: .; CDR3 DNA: TGTGCCAGCAGCGTAGAGGTCGATGACCATGGCTACACCTTC; CDR3 protein: CASSVEVDDHGYTF
J gene: TRBJ2-7; clone size: few; V gene: TRBV4-1; D gene: .; CDR3 DNA: TGCGCCAGCAGCCAAGCCCCGGAGTACTTC; CDR3 protein: CASSQAPEYF
J gene: TRBJ2-1; clone size: few; V gene: TRBV7-9; D gene: .; CDR3 DNA: TGTGCCAGCAGCTTTTTTCCGGGACCGTCGTACAATGAGCAGTTCTTC; CDR3 protein: CASSFFPGPSYNEQFF
J gene: TRBJ2-3; clone size: once; V gene: TRBV10-3; D gene: TRBD2; CDR3 DNA: TGTGCCAACAGCCTTAGCGGGAGAGATACGCAGTATTTT; CDR3 protein: CANSLSGRDTQYF
J gene: TRBJ2-1; clone size: .; V gene: TRBV11-1; D gene: .; CDR3 DNA: TGTGCCAGCAGCTTACACCGGACTACCCAATCCAATGAGCAGTTCTTC; CDR3 protein: CASSLHRTTQSNEQFF
J gene: TRBJ2-5; clone size: few; V gene: TRBV5-1; D gene: TRBD1; CDR3 DNA: TGCGCCAGCAGCCCGCCCGGACAGGGAGAGGAGACCCAGTACTTC; CDR3 protein: CASSPPGQGEETQYF
J gene: TRBJ2-7; clone size: .; V gene: TRBV5-1; D gene: TRBD1; CDR3 DNA: TGCGCCAGCAGCTTGGGCGGACAGGGTGGCGAGCAGTACTTC; CDR3 protein: CASSLGGQGGEQYF
J gene: TRBJ2-1; clone size: .; V gene: TRBV7-2; D gene: TRBD2; CDR3 DNA: TGTGCCAGCAGCCCTCTAGCGGGAGGGCCCGGTGAGCAGTTCTTC; CDR3 protein: CASSPLAGGPGEQFF
J gene: TRBJ2-5; clone size: .; V gene: TRBV6-5; D gene: TRBD1; CDR3 DNA: TGTGCCAGCAGCCCCCCCGACAGGGATGAGACCCAGTACTTC; CDR3 protein: CASSPPDRDETQYF
J gene: TRBJ2-7; clone size: few; V gene: TRBV6-5; D gene: TRBD1; CDR3 DNA: TGTGCCAGCAGTTACGTGCAGGGGGCCGCCTACGAGCAGTACTTC; CDR3 protein: CASSYVQGAAYEQYF
J gene: TRBJ1-1; clone size: .; V gene: TRBV6-2/TRBV6-3; D gene: TRBD1; CDR3 DNA: TGTGCCAGCAGCCCACGGGACAGGGATCATGAAGCTTTCTTT; CDR3 protein: CASSPRDRDHEAFF
J gene: TRBJ2-1; clone size: .; V gene: TRBV7-6; D gene: .; CDR3 DNA: TGTGCCAGCAGCTTAGGGTTCCAGGAGGGGAAGCAGTTCTTC; CDR3 protein: CASSLGFQEGKQFF
J gene: TRBJ1-5; clone size: .; V gene: TRBV5-5; D gene: .; CDR3 DNA: TGTGCCAGCAGCTTGATTCCGGATCAGCCCCAGCATTTT; CDR3 protein: CASSLIPDQPQHF
J gene: TRBJ2-3; clone size: .; V gene: TRBV30; D gene: .; CDR3 DNA: TGTGCCTGGAGTCTCACAAGGGCAGATACGCAGTATTTT; CDR3 protein: CAWSLTRADTQYF
J gene: TRBJ2-7; clone size: few; V gene: TRBV4-1; D gene: .; CDR3 DNA: TGCGCCAGCAGCCAACAAGCTAGGGCCTACGAGCAGTACTTC; CDR3 protein: CASSQQARAYEQYF
J gene: TRBJ2-7; clone size: few; V gene: TRBV24-1; D gene: .; CDR3 DNA: TGTGCCACCAGCAAGACAGGAATCGAGCAGTACTTC; CDR3 protein: CATSKTGIEQYF
J gene: TRBJ2-5; clone size: few; V gene: TRBV7-6; D gene: TRBD2; CDR3 DNA: TGTGCCAGCAGCTTAGGGGGACTAGCGCGCCAGGAGACCCAGTACTTC; CDR3 protein: CASSLGGLARQETQYF
J gene: TRBJ2-7; clone size: few; V gene: TRBV6-2/TRBV6-3; D gene: TRBD2; CDR3 DNA: TGTGCCAGCAGTTACGACGGGACTAGGATCAGGTACGAGCAGTACTTC; CDR3 protein: CASSYDGTRIRYEQYF
J gene: TRBJ2-7; clone size: .; V gene: TRBV20-1; D gene: .; CDR3 DNA: TGCAGTGCTAGAGATCCCCTAACCTACGAGCAGTACTTC; CDR3 protein: CSARDPLTYEQYF
J gene: TRBJ2-1; clone size: few; V gene: TRBV29-1; D gene: .; CDR3 DNA: TGCAGCGTACACACCGGGGACGGCCTCGGGTACAATGAGCAGTTCTTC; CDR3 protein: CSVHTGDGLGYNEQFF
J gene: TRBJ2-2; clone size: .; V gene: TRBV7-2; D gene: TRBD2; CDR3 DNA: TGTGCCAGCAGCTTAAAAGCCCTAGCGGGAGATGCCGGGGAGCTGTTTTTT; CDR3 protein: CASSLKALAGDAGELFF
J gene: TRBJ2-6; clone size: few; V gene: TRBV27; D gene: TRBD1; CDR3 DNA: TGTGCCAGCAGTCACAGGGGCTCCACCTCTGGGGCCAACGTCCTGACTTTC; CDR3 protein: CASSHRGSTSGANVLTF
J gene: TRBJ2-7; clone size: few; V gene: TRBV12-3/TRBV12-4; D gene: .; CDR3 DNA: TGTGCCAGCAAGGGGGGGGGACACCCCTCCTACGAGCAGTACTTC; CDR3 protein: CASKGGGHPSYEQYF
J gene: TRBJ2-7; clone size: .; V gene: TRBV10-3; D gene: TRBD2; CDR3 DNA: TGTGCCATCAAGGAAGAGCGGGAGCCCCGCTACGAGCAGTACTTC; CDR3 protein: CAIKEEREPRYEQYF
J gene: TRBJ1-3; clone size: .; V gene: TRBV19; D gene: .; CDR3 DNA: TGTGCCAGTAGTACTCTACAGGGAAACACCATATATTTT; CDR3 protein: CASSTLQGNTIYF
J gene: TRBJ2-3; clone size: few; V gene: TRBV7-2; D gene: TRBD2; CDR3 DNA: TGTGCCAGCAGCCCCCGGACTAGCGGGAGGACCACAGATACGCAGTATTTT; CDR3 protein: CASSPRTSGRTTDTQYF
J gene: TRBJ2-6; clone size: .; V gene: TRBV7-3; D gene: .; CDR3 DNA: TGTGCCAGCAGCTTAACCGTCAGCTCTGGGGCCAACGTCCTGACTTTC; CDR3 protein: CASSLTVSSGANVLTF
J gene: TRBJ2-2; clone size: few; V gene: TRBV20-1; D gene: .; CDR3 DNA: TGCAGTGCTAGGACCTCGGGACTTCTGGCCGGGGAGCTGTTTTTT; CDR3 protein: CSARTSGLLAGELFF
J gene: TRBJ2-2; clone size: .; V gene: TRBV4-1; D gene: .; CDR3 DNA: TGCGCCAGCAGCCAAGATGAGCGGCGGGGCCTGGAGCTGTTTTTT; CDR3 protein: CASSQDERRGLELFF
J gene: TRBJ1-1; clone size: .; V gene: TRBV18; D gene: .; CDR3 DNA: TGTGCCAGCTCACCACGACAGGAAGCTGAAGCTTTCTTT; CDR3 protein: CASSPRQEAEAFF
J gene: TRBJ1-4; clone size: .; V gene: TRBV3-1; D gene: .; CDR3 DNA: TGTGCCAGCAGCCCTTCGACGGGACGTGAAAAACTGTTTTTT; CDR3 protein: CASSPSTGREKLFF
J gene: TRBJ2-3; clone size: .; V gene: TRBV3-1; D gene: TRBD2; CDR3 DNA: TGTGCCAGCAGCTCCCCCCGAGGACTAGCGGGGGTGGCAGATACGCAGTATTTT; CDR3 protein: CASSSPRGLAGVADTQYF
J gene: TRBJ2-1; clone size: .; V gene: TRBV24-1; D gene: .; CDR3 DNA: TGTGCCACCAGTGATTTGGATCCTTGGAGGGAGCAGTTCTTC; CDR3 protein: CATSDLDPWREQFF
J gene: TRBJ2-1; clone size: .; V gene: TRBV6-2/TRBV6-3; D gene: .; CDR3 DNA: TGTGCCAGCAGTTACATTCAAGGACTGGTTTCGACCGAGCAGTTCTTC; CDR3 protein: CASSYIQGLVSTEQFF
J gene: TRBJ2-3; clone size: few; V gene: TRBV7-3; D gene: TRBD2; CDR3 DNA: TGTGCCAGCAGCTTAGAAACTAGCGGGAGACCAGATACGCAGTATTTT; CDR3 protein: CASSLETSGRPDTQYF
J gene: TRBJ2-2; clone size: few; V gene: TRBV7-9; D gene: .; CDR3 DNA: TGTGCCAGCAGCCCTCCGGTAGCGCCCGGGGAGCTGTTTTTT; CDR3 protein: CASSPPVAPGELFF
J gene: TRBJ2-2; clone size: .; V gene: TRBV6-4; D gene: TRBD1; CDR3 DNA: TGTGCCAGCAGTCAGGGGGCGGACACCGGGGAGCTGTTTTTT; CDR3 protein: CASSQGADTGELFF
J gene: TRBJ2-5; clone size: few; V gene: TRBV29-1; D gene: .; CDR3 DNA: TGCAGCGTCCTGGAAGGGGAGGAGACCCAGTACTTC; CDR3 protein: CSVLEGEETQYF